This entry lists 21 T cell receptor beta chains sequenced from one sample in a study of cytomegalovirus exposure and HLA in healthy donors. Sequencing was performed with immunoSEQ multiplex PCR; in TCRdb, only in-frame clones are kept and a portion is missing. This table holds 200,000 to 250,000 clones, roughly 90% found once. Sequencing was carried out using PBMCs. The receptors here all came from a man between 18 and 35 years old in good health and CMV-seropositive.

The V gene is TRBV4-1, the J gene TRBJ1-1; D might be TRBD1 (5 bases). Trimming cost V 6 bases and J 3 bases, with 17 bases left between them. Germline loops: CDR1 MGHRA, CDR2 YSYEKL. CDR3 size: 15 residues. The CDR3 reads CASSQLDTGDTEAFF. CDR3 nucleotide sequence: TGCGCCAGCAGTCAGCTGGACACGGGGGACACTGAAGCTTTCTTT.

CDR3 sequence: CASSEARGPSINTEAFF. CDR3 coding DNA: TGTGCCAGCAGTGAAGCGCGGGGCCCGTCCATAAACACTGAAGCTTTCTTT. This chain uses TRBV2 with TRBJ1-1, with D tentatively TRBD1 (5 bases). The CDR3 has 17 amino acids. Between the trimmed V and J ends, which lost 0 bases and 2 bases, there was a span of 16 bases. The V gene's germline CDR1 is SNHLY and CDR2 FYNNEI.

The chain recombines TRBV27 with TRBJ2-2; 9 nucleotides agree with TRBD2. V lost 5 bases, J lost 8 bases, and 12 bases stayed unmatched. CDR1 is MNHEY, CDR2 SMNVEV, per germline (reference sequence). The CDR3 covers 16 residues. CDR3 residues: CASSRVGGRALGELFF. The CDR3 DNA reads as TGTGCCAGCAGTAGGGTAGGCGGGAGGGCCTTGGGGGAGCTGTTTTTT.

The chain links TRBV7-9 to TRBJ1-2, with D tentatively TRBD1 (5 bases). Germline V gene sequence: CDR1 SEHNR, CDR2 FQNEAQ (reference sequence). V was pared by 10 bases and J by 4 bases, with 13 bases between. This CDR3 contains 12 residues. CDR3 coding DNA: TGTGCCACCCAAGAGGGGATCTATGGCTACACCTTC. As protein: CATQEGIYGYTF.

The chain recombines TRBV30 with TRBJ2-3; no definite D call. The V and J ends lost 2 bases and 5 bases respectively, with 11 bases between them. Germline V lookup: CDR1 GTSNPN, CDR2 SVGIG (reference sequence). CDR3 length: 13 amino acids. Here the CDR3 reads CAWSTGHRDTQYF. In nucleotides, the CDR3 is TGTGCCTGGAGTACTGGGCACAGAGATACGCAGTATTTT.

The CDR3 DNA reads as TGTGCCAGCAGACAGGGGGGGACCTACGAGCAGTACTTC. It yields the protein CASRQGGTYEQYF. The chain employs TRBV28 and TRBJ2-7; possibly TRBD1 for D (8 bases). The germline V gene has CDR1 MDHEN and CDR2 SYDVKM. V lost 6 bases, J lost 2 bases, and 11 bases lay in between. CDR3 length equals 13 residues.

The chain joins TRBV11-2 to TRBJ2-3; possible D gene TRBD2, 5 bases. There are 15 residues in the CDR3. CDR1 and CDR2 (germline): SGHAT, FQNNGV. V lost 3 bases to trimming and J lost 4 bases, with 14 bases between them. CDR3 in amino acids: CASSFDGGGSDTQYF. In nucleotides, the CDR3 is TGTGCCAGCAGCTTCGACGGAGGTGGATCAGATACGCAGTATTTT.

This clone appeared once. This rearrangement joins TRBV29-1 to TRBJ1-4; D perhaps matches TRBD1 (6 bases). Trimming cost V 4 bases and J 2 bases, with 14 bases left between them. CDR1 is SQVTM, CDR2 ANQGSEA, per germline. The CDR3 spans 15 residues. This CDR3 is CSVGQGRRTNEKLFF. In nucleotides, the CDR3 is TGCAGCGTTGGTCAGGGGAGGAGGACTAATGAAAAACTGTTTTTT.

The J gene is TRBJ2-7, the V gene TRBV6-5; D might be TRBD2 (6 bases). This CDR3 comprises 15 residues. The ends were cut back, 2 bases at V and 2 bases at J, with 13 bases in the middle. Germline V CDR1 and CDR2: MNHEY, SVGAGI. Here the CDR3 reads CASSYSAGRTYEQYF. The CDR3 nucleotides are TGTGCCAGCAGTTACAGCGCGGGAAGGACCTACGAGCAGTACTTC.

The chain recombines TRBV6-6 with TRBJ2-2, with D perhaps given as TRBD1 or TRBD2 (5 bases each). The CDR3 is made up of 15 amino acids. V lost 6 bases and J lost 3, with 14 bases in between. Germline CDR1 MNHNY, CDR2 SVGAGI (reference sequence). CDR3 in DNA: TGTGCCAGCAGCACAACGGGACGGGACACCGGGGAGCTGTTTTTT. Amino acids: CASSTTGRDTGELFF.

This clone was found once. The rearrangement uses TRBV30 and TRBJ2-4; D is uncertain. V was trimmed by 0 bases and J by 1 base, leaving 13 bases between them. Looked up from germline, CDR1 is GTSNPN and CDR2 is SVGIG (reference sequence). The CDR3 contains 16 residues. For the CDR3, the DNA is TGTGCCTGGAGTGTCGGTGTCGGAATGGCCAAAAACATTCAGTACTTC. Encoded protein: CAWSVGVGMAKNIQYF. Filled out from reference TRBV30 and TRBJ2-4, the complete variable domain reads SQTIHQWPATLVQPVGSPLSLECTVEGTSNPNLYWYRQAAGRGLQLLFYSVGIGQISSEVPQNLSASRPQDRQFILSSKKLLLSDSGFYLCAWSVGVGMAKNIQYFGAGTRLSVL.

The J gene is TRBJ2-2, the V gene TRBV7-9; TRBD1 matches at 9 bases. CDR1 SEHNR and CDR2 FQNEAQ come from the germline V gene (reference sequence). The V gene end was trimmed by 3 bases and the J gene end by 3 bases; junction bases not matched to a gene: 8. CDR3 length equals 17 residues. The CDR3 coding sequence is TGTGCCAGCAGCTTGGGACAGGGTAATGTGGACACCGGGGAGCTGTTTTTT. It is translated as CASSLGQGNVDTGELFF.

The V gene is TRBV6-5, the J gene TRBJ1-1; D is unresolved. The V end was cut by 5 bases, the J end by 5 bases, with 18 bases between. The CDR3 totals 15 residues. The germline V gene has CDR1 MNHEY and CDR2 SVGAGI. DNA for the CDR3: TGTGCCAGCAGTAGATGGACTGAAGAAGGGACTGAAGCTTTCTTT. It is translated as CASSRWTEEGTEAFF.

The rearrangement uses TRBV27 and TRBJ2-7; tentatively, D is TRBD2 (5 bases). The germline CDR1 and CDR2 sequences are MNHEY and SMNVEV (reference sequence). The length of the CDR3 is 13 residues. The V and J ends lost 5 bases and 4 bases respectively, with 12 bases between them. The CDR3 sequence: CASSPQTGYEQYF. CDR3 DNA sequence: TGTGCCAGCAGTCCCCAGACGGGATACGAGCAGTACTTC.

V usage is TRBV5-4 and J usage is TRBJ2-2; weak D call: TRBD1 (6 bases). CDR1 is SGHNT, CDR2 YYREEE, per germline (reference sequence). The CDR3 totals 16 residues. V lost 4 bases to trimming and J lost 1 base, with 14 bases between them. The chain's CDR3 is CASSAKATGNTGELFF. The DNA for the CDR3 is TGTGCCAGCAGCGCCAAGGCGACAGGGAACACCGGGGAGCTGTTTTTT.

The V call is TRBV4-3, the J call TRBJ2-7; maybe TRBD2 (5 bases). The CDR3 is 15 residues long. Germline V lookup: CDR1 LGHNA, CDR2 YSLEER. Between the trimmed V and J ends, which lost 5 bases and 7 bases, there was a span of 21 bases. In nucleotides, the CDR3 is TGCGCCAGCAGCAAATCGGTGGAGGTACGGTGGGAGCAGTACTTC. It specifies CASSKSVEVRWEQYF.

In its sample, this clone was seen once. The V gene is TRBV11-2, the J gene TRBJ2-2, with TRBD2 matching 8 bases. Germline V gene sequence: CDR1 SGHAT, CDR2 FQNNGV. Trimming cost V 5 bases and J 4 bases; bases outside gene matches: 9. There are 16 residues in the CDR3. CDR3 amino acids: CASSRLAGRGTGELFF. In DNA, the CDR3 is TGTGCCAGCAGCCGATTAGCGGGAAGGGGCACCGGGGAGCTGTTTTTT.

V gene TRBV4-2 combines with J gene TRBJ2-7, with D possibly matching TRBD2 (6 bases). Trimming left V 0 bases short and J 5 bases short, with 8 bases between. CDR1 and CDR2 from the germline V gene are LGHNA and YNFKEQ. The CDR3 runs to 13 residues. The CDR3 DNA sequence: TGTGCCAGCAGCCAAGATCCGGGAGACGAGCAGTACTTC. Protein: CASSQDPGDEQYF.

CDR3 in amino acids: CASSSPDRGNTGELFF. For the CDR3, the DNA is TGTGCCAGCAGCTCCCCGGACAGGGGAAACACCGGGGAGCTGTTTTTT. The V and J genes are TRBV5-4 and TRBJ2-2; the match to TRBD1 covers 9 bases. The CDR3 is 16 residues long. Trimming removed 3 bases from V and 2 bases from J; junction bases left unmatched: 5. The germline V gene encodes CDR1 SGHNT and CDR2 YYREEE (reference sequence). Full variable domain (missing parts from reference TRBV5-4 and TRBJ2-2): ETGVTQSPTHLIKTRGQQVTLRCSSQSGHNTVSWYQQALGQGPQFIFQYYREEENGRGNFPPRFSGLQFPNYSSELNVNALELDDSALYLCASSSPDRGNTGELFFGEGSRLTVL.

The CDR3 nucleotides read TGTGCCTGGAGTGTAGGGAGCTCTGGAAACACCATATATTTT. Translation gives CAWSVGSSGNTIYF. The gene calls are TRBV30 and TRBJ1-3; D is uncertain. Germline V gene sequence: CDR1 GTSNPN, CDR2 SVGIG (reference sequence). V dropped 0 bases and J dropped 0 bases, with 6 bases sitting between them. This CDR3 has 14 amino acids.

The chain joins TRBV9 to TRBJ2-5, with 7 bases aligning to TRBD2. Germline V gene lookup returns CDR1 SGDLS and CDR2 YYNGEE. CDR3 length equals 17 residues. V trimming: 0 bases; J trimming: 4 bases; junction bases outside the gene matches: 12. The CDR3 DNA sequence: TGTGCCAGCAGCGTAGTTGGGCTAGCGGAACCGGGAGAGACCCAGTACTTC. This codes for CASSVVGLAEPGETQYF.